This T cell receptor beta chain was identified in a study of identical twins (dated by TCRdb to the mid-2010s). Regarding the complete study: To test whether fetal clonotypes persist, the study used deep sequencing on TCR alpha and beta repertoires from monozygotic twins, unrelated adults of various ages, and cord blood. To rule out contamination, the twin experiments were replicated at different times with different library preparation protocols. Study-level results and caveats: Invariant T cells such as MAIT and iNKT could partly confound zero-insertion analyses, though diverse VJ usage argued against this for most clonotypes. Compared with coincidental sharing between unrelated individuals, out-of-frame TCR alpha sequences shared between twins showed an excess of sequences with low generation probability. Recombination models systematically underestimated out-of-frame TCR alpha sharing in monozygotic twins but agreed with sharing between unrelated individuals. A weaker excess of twin sharing was found in beta out-of-frame sequences because the signal-to-noise ratio was lowered by fewer shared sequences. Abundant cord blood beta clonotypes had fewer insertions, young adult naive repertoires showed a similar but weaker trend, and memory repertoires showed no such trend. Because the same donors could not be followed over many years, the conclusions relied on cross-sectional statistical analysis.

The library relied on 5' RACE. The sequencer was an Illumina HiSeq 2000. A universal primer binding site was introduced by template switching, and a unique molecular identifier was present in the final cDNA, enabling accurate counting of TCR cDNA molecules. First-strand cDNA for TCR alpha and beta chains was synthesized from specific primers in the conserved constant-segment region. To control for contamination, every cDNA library carried two barcodes: a SMART-Mk sample barcode plus Illumina barcodes. TruSeq adapter sequences and Illumina sample barcodes were added in two successive PCR steps. TCR alpha and beta cDNA libraries were sequenced on the Illumina HiSeq platform with custom primers. On the authors' methods: Unique molecular identifiers were extracted from raw reads with MiGEC, and CDR3 positions were determined with MiXCR. For each individual, recombination models were inferred using an EM algorithm with the repgenHMM and IGoR tools. Shared clonotype analysis was performed with the tcR package in R, normalizing sharing by the product of cloneset sizes. Out-of-frame nonproductive sequences were analyzed to study raw recombination free of thymic and clonal selection effects. The public reads were run again by TCRdb, first through fastp at Q25 and then through MiXCR, and only productive beta chains were kept. Each CDR3 protein gets just one entry, which takes the most common genes and DNA from the rows behind it. The V and J calls and clone size come from TCRdb's table, not from the authors' own analysis. The sample table shows around 530,000 distinct CDR3 sequences, and about 16% are seen once. Roughly 0.42% of the sample comes from the top ten.

All donors were healthy Caucasians. The twin cohort comprised three pairs of female monozygotic twins, all aged about 18 to 30 years. Positive isolation kits from Invitrogen were used to isolate CD4+ and CD8+ T cell populations. Regarding this clonotype: Its target antigen remains unknown. Per-nucleotide qualities are absent, and no much larger clonotype sits a single base away.

The CDR3 goes from the cysteine to the phenylalanine over 12 residues. Only CDR3 DNA remains: 36 bases, in frame from the first base. V is pared back by 7 bases and J by 11 bases, with 16 bases lying between the germline termini. Separately, the same data were catalogued under a study of yellow fever vaccine responses in identical twins. According to the second study: The authors reported that the T cell response to vaccination in identical twins appeared partly convergent and partly personalized. In the study, vaccine-responding T cell clones were precisely tracked in identical twins.

The specimen sequenced was CD4+ T cells sorted from blood. The TCR sequence derives from a woman between 18 and 30 years old in good health. The sequence links TRBV12-3 or TRBV12-4 to TRBJ2-3, with the D gene too uncertain to name. DNA sequence: TGTGCCAGCACCCCCAACGAGTTCAGGCAGTATTTT. Translated, it reads CASTPNEFRQYF.